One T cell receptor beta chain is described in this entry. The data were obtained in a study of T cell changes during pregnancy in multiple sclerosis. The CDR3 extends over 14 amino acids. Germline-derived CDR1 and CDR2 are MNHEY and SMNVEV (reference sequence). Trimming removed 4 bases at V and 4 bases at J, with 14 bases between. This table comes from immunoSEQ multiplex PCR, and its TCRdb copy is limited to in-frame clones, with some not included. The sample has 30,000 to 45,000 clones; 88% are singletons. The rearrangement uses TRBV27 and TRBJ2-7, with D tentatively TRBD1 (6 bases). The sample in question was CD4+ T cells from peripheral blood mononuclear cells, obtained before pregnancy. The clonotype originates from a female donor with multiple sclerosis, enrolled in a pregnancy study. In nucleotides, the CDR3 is TGTGCCAGCAGTTCACCCGGACAGACTTACGAGCAGTACTTC. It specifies CASSSPGQTYEQYF.